This T cell receptor beta chain emerged from a study of OX40 agonist ivuxolimab in advanced cancers. Study-wide points: Within 6 weeks, CD4+ and CD8+ blood T cells expanded clonally at 0.1 to 3.0 mg/kg.

As for this clone: Its antigen remains unknown.

The protocol was immunoSEQ multiplex PCR, while the TCRdb copy is restricted to in-frame clones and leaves out a portion. The sample records about 50,000 clones, about 81% being singletons. Sequencing used CD4+ or CD8+ T cells sorted from blood, obtained in a trial of the OX40 agonist ivuxolimab. The receptor was derived from an adult with an advanced solid tumor such as melanoma, head and neck, liver or kidney cancer.

CDR3 sequence (DNA): TGTGCCAGCAGTTTATCAAACAATGAGCAGTTCTTC. Translation: CASSLSNNEQFF. The chain couples TRBV27 to TRBJ2-1, with no clear D. The CDR3 has 12 amino acids. The V and J ends lost 0 bases and 5 bases respectively, with 2 bases between them. From germline, CDR1 is MNHEY and CDR2 SMNVEV (reference sequence).